A single sample is the source of the 31 T cell receptor beta chains below, sequenced in a study of blood T cells in healthy people across ages (dated by TCRdb to between 2015 and 2016). The library was prepared using 5' RACE. Sequencer: Illumina HiSeq 2500. A second PCR of roughly 6 to 11 cycles was performed with a sample-barcoded 5' primer and a J-beta primer mix. The public reads were quality trimmed at Q25 with fastp and then assembled into clones with MiXCR by TCRdb, keeping productive beta chains. Each entry is one CDR3 protein sequence, shown with its most common DNA and genes. The sample data list approximately 800,000 distinct CDR3 sequences, and about 36% of these were observed just once. 10% to 15% of the sample lies in the top ten. The specimen sequenced was blood. All receptors derive from a man aged 18 to 30 in good health.

This chain joins TRBV7-8 and TRBJ2-2; 7 nucleotides agree with TRBD2. Germline CDR1 is SGHVS and CDR2 is FQNEAQ. This CDR3 region has 14 residues. The ends lost 11 bases at V and 6 bases at J; junction bases unmatched: 12. The CDR3, as DNA: TGTGCCCAGACCATGGGGGGGTGGCCCGGGGAGCTGTTTTTT. Encoded protein: CAQTMGGWPGELFF.

A few counts support this clonotype. The chain recombines TRBV6-2 or TRBV6-3 with TRBJ2-4; TRBD1 or TRBD2 may be the D gene (5 bases each). Trimming shortened V by 2 bases and J by 0 bases, and 17 bases separated the two germline ends. This CDR3 is built from 18 residues. CDR1 MNHEY and CDR2 SVGEGT come from the germline V gene. The CDR3 DNA reads as TGTGCCAGCAGTTACCTCGAGGGGCTTAAACTAGCCAAAAACATTCAGTACTTC. Protein product: CASSYLEGLKLAKNIQYF.

The gene calls are TRBV6-2 or TRBV6-3 and TRBJ2-6; D perhaps matches TRBD1 (6 bases). CDR1 is MNHEY and CDR2 is SVGEGT in the germline V gene. V was cut by 8 bases and J by 0 bases, with 20 bases left in between. This CDR3 is built from 18 residues. The CDR3 DNA sequence: TGTGCCAGCGGATACACGGGACACCGAATCTCTGGGGCCAACGTCCTGACTTTC. Residues: CASGYTGHRISGANVLTF.

This CDR3 is CASSSQQGGQPQHF. The CDR3 DNA sequence: TGTGCCAGCAGTTCCCAACAGGGGGGTCAGCCCCAGCATTTT. The V gene is TRBV12-3 or TRBV12-4, the J gene TRBJ1-5; 8 positions match TRBD1. With 4 bases clipped from V and 6 bases from J, the junction kept 5 bases outside the gene matches. This CDR3 is 14 amino acids long.

V and J are TRBV5-1 and TRBJ2-2, with D possibly TRBD2 on 6 matching bases. The V gene lost 4 bases and the J gene lost 0 bases, with 10 bases spanning the gap. Per germline, CDR1 SGHRS and CDR2 YFSETQ. The CDR3 consists of 15 residues. The CDR3 loop reads CASSRGAANTGELFF. The CDR3 bases are TGCGCCAGCAGCCGCGGGGCGGCGAACACCGGGGAGCTGTTTTTT.

This clonotype showed up just a few times. The CDR3 spells CASSPLPVGNEQFF. The CDR3 DNA reads as TGTGCCAGCAGTCCCCTACCGGTAGGAAATGAGCAGTTCTTC. The chain links TRBV27 to TRBJ2-1; no clear D gene. V lost 5 bases to trimming and J lost 7 bases, with 15 bases between them. The CDR3 totals 14 residues. CDR1 is MNHEY, CDR2 SMNVEV, per germline (reference sequence).

Only a few counts were recorded for this clonotype. The chain uses TRBV20-1 and TRBJ1-1; D remains ambiguous. The V gene lost 4 bases and the J gene lost 11 bases, with 14 bases spanning the gap. This CDR3 has 11 residues. CDR1 is DFQATT, CDR2 SNEGSKA, per germline (reference sequence). As DNA, the CDR3 is TGCAGTGCTACAGGCGGGATTCTGGCTTTCTTT. Translated: CSATGGILAFF.

This clonotype has just a few counts. A read error may produce the germline difference seen at one junction end. This chain joins TRBV11-3 and TRBJ2-3; D is unresolved. The CDR3 extends over 13 amino acids. Germline CDR1 SGHNT, CDR2 YENEEA. The DNA for the CDR3 is TGTGCCAGCAGCGTAGACCTTCAAGATACGCAGTATTTT. Encoded protein: CASSVDLQDTQYF.

In regard to this clonotype: This may stem from a read error, because a much larger clone lies one nucleotide away. The rearrangement links TRBV20-1 to TRBJ2-1, with 9 bases matching TRBD2. The CDR3 has 12 amino acids. Germline loops: CDR1 DFQATT, CDR2 SNEGSKA (reference sequence). CDR3 nucleotides: TGCAGTGAAATGACTAGCGGTGATGAGCAGTCCTTC. It encodes CSEMTSGDEQSF.

This clonotype was counted many times. The chain carries TRBV12-3 or TRBV12-4 and TRBJ2-3; no reliable D call. Trimming cost V 5 bases and J 4 bases, with 7 bases left between them. CDR3 length equals 12 residues. Here the CDR3 reads CASSHTADTQYF. In DNA, the CDR3 is TGTGCCAGCAGTCATACTGCAGATACGCAGTATTTT.

Points on this clonotype: It may be a read error: a sequence one base away is much more abundant. The chain combines TRBV29-1 with TRBJ2-1; D is unclear. The germline V gene encodes CDR1 SQVTM and CDR2 ANQGSEA. The CDR3 is made up of 13 amino acids. The CDR3 DNA sequence: TGCAGCGTTGAAGGCCCGGGTTACAATGAGCAGTTATTC. Translation gives CSVEGPGYNEQLF.

The chain joins TRBV5-1 to TRBJ2-3; 7 nucleotides match TRBD2. J lost 2 bases, V lost 2 bases, and 8 bases had no gene match. Germline CDR1 reads SGHRS; CDR2 reads YFSETQ. This CDR3 is 16 amino acids long. DNA for the CDR3: TGCGCCAGCAGCTTAGGAGCGGGGATCGTCACAGATACGCAGTATTTT. Translating gives CASSLGAGIVTDTQYF.

A remark on this clonotype: Given a much more abundant clone one base away, this may be a read error. The chain employs TRBV20-1 and TRBJ2-4; 14 nucleotides align to TRBD2. Germline CDR1 is DFQATT and CDR2 is SNEGSKA (reference sequence). The CDR3 is made up of 15 amino acids. The junction had 11 bases not matched to a gene; V was cut back by 3 bases and J by 13 bases. CDR3 protein: CSARLPGLAGVSQYF. In DNA, the CDR3 is TGCAGTGCTAGGCTACCGGGACTAGCGGGGGTCTCGCAGTACTTC.

As regards this clonotype: The junction does not match germline at one end; this may be a read error. The V gene is TRBV5-1, the J gene TRBJ2-7; the match to TRBD1 covers 8 bases. The length of the CDR3 is 16 residues. CDR1 is SGHRS, CDR2 YFSETQ, per germline. The chain's CDR3 is CACSLGLGQGSYEQYF. The CDR3 coding sequence is TGCGCCTGCAGCTTGGGACTCGGACAGGGCTCCTACGAGCAGTACTTC. The whole variable domain, filled in from reference TRBV5-1 and TRBJ2-7, reads KAGVTQTPRYLIKTRGQQVTLSCSPISGHRSVSWYQQTPGQGLQFLFEYFSETQRNKGNFPGRFSGRQFSNSRSEMNVSTLELGDSALYLCACSLGLGQGSYEQYFGPGTRLTVT.

Only a few counts were recorded for this clonotype. This chain uses TRBV11-2 with TRBJ2-6; 9 bases align to TRBD1. CDR3 length equals 16 residues. Germline-derived CDR1 and CDR2 are SGHAT and FQNNGV. V was pared by 7 bases and J by 1 base, with 5 bases of the junction left unmatched. The CDR3 loop is CASKTGGLSGANVLTF. The CDR3 DNA reads TGTGCCAGCAAGACAGGGGGGCTATCTGGGGCCAACGTCCTGACTTTC.

V usage is TRBV28 and J usage is TRBJ2-3, with D possibly TRBD1 on 6 matching bases. Per the germline V gene, CDR1 is MDHEN and CDR2 is SYDVKM. The CDR3 contains 16 residues. Trimming shortened V by 6 bases and J by 2 bases, and 18 bases separated the two germline ends. This CDR3 reads CASSPREGGVTDTQYF. CDR3 bases: TGTGCCAGCAGCCCCCGGGAAGGGGGTGTCACAGATACGCAGTATTTT. Full variable domain (outside the CDR3, taken from reference TRBV28 and TRBJ2-3): DVKVTQSSRYLVKRTGEKVFLECVQDMDHENMFWYRQDPGLGLRLIYFSYDVKMKEKGDIPEGYSVSREKKERFSLILESASTNQTSMYLCASSPREGGVTDTQYFGPGTRLTVL.

This clonotype was counted between two and nine times. V is TRBV4-2 and J is TRBJ2-1; TRBD2 matches 9 bases. Losses at the gene ends were 0 bases for V and 9 bases for J; bases not matched to a gene: 6. Germline values: CDR1 LGHNA, CDR2 YNFKEQ. The CDR3 runs 15 residues. The chain's CDR3 is CASSQDGGGAVEQFF. The CDR3 nucleotides are TGTGCCAGCAGCCAAGACGGCGGGGGGGCCGTTGAGCAGTTCTTC.

The rearrangement uses TRBV7-8 and TRBJ2-7; no firm D call. CDR3 length: 15 amino acids. Looked up from germline, CDR1 is SGHVS and CDR2 is FQNEAQ. Trimming pared 5 bases from V and 0 bases from J, leaving 14 bases between. In DNA, the CDR3 is TGTGCCAGCAGCCCCCGATCAGTCTACTCCTACGAGCAGTACTTC. Its translation is CASSPRSVYSYEQYF.

The V gene is TRBV6-6, the J gene TRBJ2-5; D is unresolved. Germline V gene sequence: CDR1 MNHNY, CDR2 SVGAGI (reference sequence). V was pared by 0 bases and J by 2 bases, with 10 bases between. The CDR3 contains 15 residues. The CDR3 is CASSYSIGAQETQYF. Here the CDR3 DNA reads TGTGCCAGCAGTTACTCGATTGGAGCTCAAGAGACCCAGTACTTC.

This clonotype has just one count. As DNA, the CDR3 is TGCGCCAGCAGGGGACAGGAACTCAATCAGCCCCAGCATTTT. Protein sequence: CASRGQELNQPQHF. The V and J genes are TRBV10-2 and TRBJ1-5; 8 bases line up with TRBD1. The trim removed 6 bases at V and 3 bases at J, leaving 4 bases unmatched. This CDR3 has 14 amino acids. CDR1 is WSHSY and CDR2 is SAAADI in the germline V gene.

This rearrangement joins TRBV9 to TRBJ2-5; D is ambiguous. Germline assignment: CDR1 SGDLS and CDR2 YYNGEE. The CDR3 has 12 amino acids. V lost 9 bases to trimming and J lost 2 bases, with 11 bases between them. The CDR3 protein is CATRRVQETQYF. The CDR3 nucleotides read TGTGCCACCAGACGGGTACAAGAGACCCAGTACTTC.

This clonotype was counted at least ten times. The chain employs TRBV2 and TRBJ2-5; a weak D match, TRBD1 (5 bases). The germline gives CDR1 SNHLY, CDR2 FYNNEI. V shed 5 bases and J shed 1 base, with 11 bases lying between them. CDR3 length: 14 residues. The CDR3, as DNA: TGTGCCAGCAGTTCGCAGGGCCTCCAAGAGACCCAGTACTTC. Amino acids: CASSSQGLQETQYF. Supplemented by reference TRBV2 and TRBJ2-5, the full variable domain reads EPEVTQTPSHQVTQMGQEVILRCVPISNHLYFYWYRQILGQKVEFLVSFYNNEISEKSEIFDDQFSVERPDGSNFTLKIRSTKLEDSAMYFCASSSQGLQETQYFGPGTRLLVL.

The chain combines TRBV20-1 with TRBJ2-1; no clear D. The J call is in doubt because the DNA end fits TRBJ2-7 better. Germline CDR1 DFQATT, CDR2 SNEGSKA (reference sequence). The length of the CDR3 is 13 residues. The CDR3, as DNA: TGCAGTGCTAGAGATACCCGCTACAATGAGCAGTACTTC. Amino acid sequence: CSARDTRYNEQYF.

This clonotype was found once. A read error may explain this, as a much larger clone is one base away. The CDR3 region is CSARARTSGNNEQYF. The CDR3 DNA reads TGCAGTGCTAGGGCCCGGACTAGCGGCAACAATGAGCAGTACTTC. This sequence joins TRBV20-1 and TRBJ2-5; 10 positions match TRBD2. The CDR3 spans 15 residues. The J segment lost 11 bases and the V segment lost 3 bases, leaving 15 bases of the junction unmatched. Germline V gene lookup returns CDR1 DFQATT and CDR2 SNEGSKA (reference sequence).

This clonotype was detected only a few times. The V gene is TRBV5-1, the J gene TRBJ2-1, with D possibly TRBD1 on 6 matching bases. Germline V CDR1 and CDR2: SGHRS, YFSETQ. Trimming pared 5 bases from V and 0 bases from J, leaving 12 bases between. CDR3 length: 15 amino acids. The CDR3 spells CASSYGQSSYNEQFF. As DNA, the CDR3 is TGCGCCAGCAGTTACGGACAGAGCTCCTACAATGAGCAGTTCTTC. Full variable domain (missing parts from reference TRBV5-1 and TRBJ2-1): KAGVTQTPRYLIKTRGQQVTLSCSPISGHRSVSWYQQTPGQGLQFLFEYFSETQRNKGNFPGRFSGRQFSNSRSEMNVSTLELGDSALYLCASSYGQSSYNEQFFGPGTRLTVL.

This clonotype has only a few counts. This rearrangement joins TRBV20-1 to TRBJ1-5; D is perhaps TRBD1 (5 bases). There are 14 residues in the CDR3. V lost 5 bases, J lost 0 bases, and 11 bases lay in between. Germline CDR1 and CDR2: DFQATT and SNEGSKA (reference sequence). CDR3 loop: CSARDPYSNQPQHF. In nucleotides, the CDR3 is TGCAGTGCTCGGGACCCTTATAGCAATCAGCCCCAGCATTTT.

V gene TRBV7-6 combines with J gene TRBJ2-7, with 10 bases matching TRBD1. V was clipped by 2 bases and J by 4 bases; unmatched bases: 8. Per the germline V gene, CDR1 is SGHVS and CDR2 is FNYEAQ. The CDR3 contains 16 residues. The CDR3 reads CASSLNARDRGYEQYF. In DNA form, the CDR3 reads TGTGCCAGCAGCTTAAATGCCAGGGACAGGGGTTACGAGCAGTACTTC.

The chain has TRBV20-1 and TRBJ2-7; maybe TRBD2 (6 bases). The germline V gene has CDR1 DFQATT and CDR2 SNEGSKA (reference sequence). V was cut by 3 bases and J by 7 bases, with 25 bases left in between. This CDR3 has 16 residues. CDR3 sequence (DNA): TGCAGTGCTAGCGGAGGGGCAGGCGGGACCTACAATGAGCAGTACTTC. Translating it yields CSASGGAGGTYNEQYF.

About this clonotype itself: Since a much larger clone is just one base distant, this may be a read error. This chain links TRBV7-2 with TRBJ2-1; 7 bases align to TRBD1. Unmatched junction bases numbered 3, after V lost 5 bases and J lost 2 bases. The CDR3 sequence is 14 residues long. The germline gives CDR1 SGHTA, CDR2 FQGNSA. CDR3 in amino acids: CASSGGQTYNEQFF. For the CDR3, the DNA is TGTGCCAGCAGCGGGGGACAGACCTACAATGAGCAGTTCTTC.

Here the CDR3 DNA reads TGTGCCAGCAGTCTTACCCGGACAGGGGGCCCCGGGGAGCTGTTTTTT. Its translation: CASSLTRTGGPGELFF. J is TRBJ2-2 and V is TRBV12-3 or TRBV12-4; 11 positions match TRBD1. V shed 5 bases, J shed 6 bases, and the junction held 8 bases outside the gene matches. The CDR3 consists of 16 residues.

The table lists this clonotype with many counts. The CDR3 reads CASSLGTGNTDTQYF. For the CDR3, the DNA is TGTGCCAGCAGCTTAGGGACAGGGAACACAGATACGCAGTATTTT. This chain connects TRBV7-9 to TRBJ2-3, with 8 positions matching TRBD1. V dropped 1 base and J dropped 2; count of bases not matched to a gene: 2. CDR1 and CDR2 (germline): SEHNR, FQNEAQ (reference sequence). The CDR3 has 15 residues.